This TCR beta chain was observed in a study of T cell changes during pregnancy in multiple sclerosis (dated by TCRdb to the late 2010s). Broadly, across the study: The study examined how the T cell repertoire changed over the course of pregnancy in women with multiple sclerosis.

Library creation used the immunoSEQ multiplex PCR assay. TCRdb limited this immuneACCESS table to in-frame rearrangements with V and J called. A share of clones is missing; checked studies link under half to unresolved V genes, and the rest is unexplained. In this sample the table shows about 60,000 clones, roughly nine tenths of which occur a single time. In total, the top ten clones hold 0.6% to 0.9% of the sample. Note on this clone: It lacks a known antigen. Base qualities are not at hand, and no much larger clone is one base apart.

The CDR3 measures 15 amino acids from cysteine to phenylalanine. Only the CDR3 region is kept as DNA, spanning 45 bases read in frame from base 1. Via the germline V gene, CDR1 is LGHNA and CDR2 YSLEER. V sheds 4 bases and J sheds 4 bases, leaving 13 bases between their ends. The receptor's source is a female donor with multiple sclerosis, enrolled in a pregnancy study. The chain uses TRBV4-3 and TRBJ1-4; possibly the D gene is TRBD1, per 6 matching bases. The material sequenced was CD4+ T cells from peripheral blood mononuclear cells, taken in the first trimester of pregnancy. The DNA is TGCGCCAGCAGCCCAAGAGGGGGTTATAATGAAAAACTGTTTTTT. The encoded protein is CASSPRGGYNEKLFF.